A single sample gave rise to the 2 T cell receptor beta chains below, sequenced in a study of T cell repertoires in cytomegalovirus infection. TCRdb reprocessed the reads via MiXCR and lists one record per CDR3 protein. The sample records 110,000 or so distinct CDR3 sequences, under 35% being singletons. Antigens for these TCRs are unknown. The sequenced sample was CD8+ T cells from cultured PBMCs, obtained from culture after CMV antigen stimulation. The receptors stem from a human donor in good health (CMV status not recorded). Some clones in this sample may be carry-over from other donors' samples.

This clonotype was picked up a small number of times. The chain couples TRBV11-2 to TRBJ2-2; TRBD1 agrees at 7 bases. With 5 bases clipped from V and 0 bases from J, the junction kept 6 bases outside the gene matches. In germline, CDR1 is SGHAT, CDR2 FQNNGV. The CDR3 totals 16 residues. As DNA, the CDR3 is TGTGCCAGCAGCCCAACCGGGACAGCGAACACCGGGGAGCTGTTTTTT. Protein: CASSPTGTANTGELFF. The whole variable domain, filled in from reference TRBV11-2 and TRBJ2-2, reads EAGVAQSPRYKIIEKRQSVAFWCNPISGHATLYWYQQILGQGPKLLIQFQNNGVVDDSQLPKDRFSAERLKGVDSTLKIQPAKLEDSAVYLCASSPTGTANTGELFFGEGSRLTVL.

This clonotype was seen more than once but under ten times. The CDR3 reads CASSFLYGGQETQYF. Written as DNA, the CDR3 is TGTGCCAGCAGCTTTCTGTATGGCGGACAAGAGACCCAGTACTTC. The chain joins TRBV11-2 to TRBJ2-5; no clear D gene. Germline lookup yields CDR1 SGHAT and CDR2 FQNNGV. This CDR3 is 15 amino acids long. V lost 3 bases, J lost 2 bases, and 13 bases lay in between.